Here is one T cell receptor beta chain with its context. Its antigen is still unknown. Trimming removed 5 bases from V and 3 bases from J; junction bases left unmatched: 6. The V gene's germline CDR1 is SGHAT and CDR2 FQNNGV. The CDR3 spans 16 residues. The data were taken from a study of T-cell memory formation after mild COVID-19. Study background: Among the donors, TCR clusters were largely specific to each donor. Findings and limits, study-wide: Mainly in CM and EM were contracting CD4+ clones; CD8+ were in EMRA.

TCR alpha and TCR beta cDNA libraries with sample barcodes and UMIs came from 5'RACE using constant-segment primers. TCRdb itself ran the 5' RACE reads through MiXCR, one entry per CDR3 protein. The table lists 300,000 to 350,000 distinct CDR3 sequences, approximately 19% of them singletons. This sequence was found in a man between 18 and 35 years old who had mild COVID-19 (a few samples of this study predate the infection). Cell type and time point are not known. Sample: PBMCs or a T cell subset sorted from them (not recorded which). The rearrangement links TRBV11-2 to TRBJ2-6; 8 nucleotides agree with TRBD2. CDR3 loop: CASSHPGGVGANVLTF. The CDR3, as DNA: TGTGCCAGCAGCCACCCCGGGGGGGTTGGGGCCAACGTCCTGACTTTC.